This T cell receptor (beta chain) emerged from a study of CD8 T cells in Susac syndrome. The germline V and J ends were trimmed by 0 bases and 0 bases, with 13 bases remaining between them. Germline assignment: CDR1 SGDLS and CDR2 YYNGEE. The CDR3 contains 17 residues. Random hexamers primed reverse transcription of about 0.5 to 1 ug RNA. Amplification of TCR beta CDR3 used immunoSEQ multiplex PCR across 54 Vbeta and 13 Jbeta. TCRdb independently ran MiXCR on the immunoSEQ multiplex PCR reads; one entry per CDR3 protein. Here the sample spans 100,000 or so distinct CDR3 sequences, 92% being singletons.

The receptor comes from a human donor in good health. Sequencing used CD4+ T cells from PBMCs. The chain has TRBV9 and TRBJ1-3; D not certain. The CDR3 loop is CASSVEFPLSSGNTIYF. The CDR3 coding sequence is TGTGCCAGCAGCGTAGAATTTCCTTTGAGCTCTGGAAACACCATATATTTT.